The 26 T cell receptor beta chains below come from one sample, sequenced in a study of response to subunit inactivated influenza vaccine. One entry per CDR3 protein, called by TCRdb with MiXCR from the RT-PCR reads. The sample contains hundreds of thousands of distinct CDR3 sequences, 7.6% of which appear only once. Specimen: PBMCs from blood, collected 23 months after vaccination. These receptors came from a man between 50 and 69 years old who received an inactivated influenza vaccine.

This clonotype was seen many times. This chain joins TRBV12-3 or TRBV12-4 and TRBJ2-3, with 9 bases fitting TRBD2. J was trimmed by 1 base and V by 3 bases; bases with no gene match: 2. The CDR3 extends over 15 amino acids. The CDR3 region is CASSFAGGRTDTQYF. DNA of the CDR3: TGTGCCAGCAGTTTTGCGGGGGGGCGCACAGATACGCAGTATTTT.

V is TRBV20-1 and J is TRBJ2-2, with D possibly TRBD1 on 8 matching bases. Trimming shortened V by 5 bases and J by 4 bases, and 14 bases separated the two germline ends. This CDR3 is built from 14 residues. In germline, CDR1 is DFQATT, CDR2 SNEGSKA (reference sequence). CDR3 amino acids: CSAYRGGSTGELFF. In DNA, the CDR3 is TGCAGTGCTTACAGGGGGGGAAGCACCGGGGAGCTGTTTTTT.

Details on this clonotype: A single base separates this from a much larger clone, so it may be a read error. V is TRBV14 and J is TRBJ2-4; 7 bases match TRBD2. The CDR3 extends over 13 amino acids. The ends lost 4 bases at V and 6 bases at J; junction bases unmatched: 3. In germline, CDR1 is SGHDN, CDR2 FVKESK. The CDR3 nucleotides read TGTGCCAGCAGCCTAGCTAGCGGAAACATTCAGTACTTC. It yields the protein CASSLASGNIQYF. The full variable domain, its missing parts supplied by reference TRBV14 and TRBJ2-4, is EAGVTQFPSHSVIEKGQTVTLRCDPISGHDNLYWYRRVMGKEIKFLLHFVKESKQDESGMPNNRFLAERTGGTYSTLKVQPAELEDSGVYFCASSLASGNIQYFGAGTRLSVL.

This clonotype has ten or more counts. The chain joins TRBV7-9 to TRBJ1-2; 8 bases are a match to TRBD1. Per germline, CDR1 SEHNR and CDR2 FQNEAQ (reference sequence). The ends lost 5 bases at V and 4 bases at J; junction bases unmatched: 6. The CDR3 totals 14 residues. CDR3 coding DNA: TGTGCCAGCAGCAAAGGACAGGGCTTCTATGGCTACACCTTC. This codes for CASSKGQGFYGYTF.

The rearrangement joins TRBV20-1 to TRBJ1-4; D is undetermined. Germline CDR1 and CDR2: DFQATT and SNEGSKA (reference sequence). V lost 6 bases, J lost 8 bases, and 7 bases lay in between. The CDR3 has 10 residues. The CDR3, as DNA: TGCAGTGCGAGGCGGGAAAAACTGTTTTTT. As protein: CSARREKLFF.

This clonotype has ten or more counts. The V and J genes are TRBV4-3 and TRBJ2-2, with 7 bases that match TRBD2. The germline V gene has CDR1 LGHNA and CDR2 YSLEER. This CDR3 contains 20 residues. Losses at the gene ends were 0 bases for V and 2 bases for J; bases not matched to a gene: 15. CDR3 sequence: CASSQDYPPAIAGNTGELFF. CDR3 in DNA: TGCGCCAGCAGCCAAGATTACCCCCCCGCGATAGCGGGTAACACCGGGGAGCTGTTTTTT.

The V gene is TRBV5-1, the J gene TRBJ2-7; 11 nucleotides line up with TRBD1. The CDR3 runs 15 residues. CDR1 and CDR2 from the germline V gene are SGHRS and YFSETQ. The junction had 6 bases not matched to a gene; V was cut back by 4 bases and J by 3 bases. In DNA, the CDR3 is TGCGCCAGCAGCCCGGAGGGGACAGGGGGCTACGAGCAGTACTTC. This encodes CASSPEGTGGYEQYF. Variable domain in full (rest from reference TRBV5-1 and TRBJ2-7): KAGVTQTPRYLIKTRGQQVTLSCSPISGHRSVSWYQQTPGQGLQFLFEYFSETQRNKGNFPGRFSGRQFSNSRSEMNVSTLELGDSALYLCASSPEGTGGYEQYFGPGTRLTVT.

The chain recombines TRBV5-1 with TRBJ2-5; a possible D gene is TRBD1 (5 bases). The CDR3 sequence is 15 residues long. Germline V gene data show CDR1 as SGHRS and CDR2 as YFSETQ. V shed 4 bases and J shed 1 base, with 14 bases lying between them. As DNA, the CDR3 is TGCGCCAGCAGCCCTACCGACAGCCTCCAAGAGACCCAGTACTTC. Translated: CASSPTDSLQETQYF.

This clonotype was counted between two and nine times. The CDR3 reads CASSDGDIQYF. The CDR3 DNA is TGTGCCAGCAGTGACGGGGACATTCAGTACTTC. J is TRBJ2-4 and V is TRBV2; D is possibly TRBD2 (5 bases). Trimming took off 3 bases at V and 8 bases at J, with 5 bases between the two ends. Germline V lookup: CDR1 SNHLY, CDR2 FYNNEI. The CDR3 has 11 residues.

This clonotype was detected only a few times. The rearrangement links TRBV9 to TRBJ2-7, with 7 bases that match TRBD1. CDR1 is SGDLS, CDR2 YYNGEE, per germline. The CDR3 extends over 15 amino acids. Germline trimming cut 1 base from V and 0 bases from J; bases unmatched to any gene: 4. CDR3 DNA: TGTGCCAGCAGCGTATCGAGGGACAGCTCCTACGAGCAGTACTTC. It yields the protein CASSVSRDSSYEQYF.

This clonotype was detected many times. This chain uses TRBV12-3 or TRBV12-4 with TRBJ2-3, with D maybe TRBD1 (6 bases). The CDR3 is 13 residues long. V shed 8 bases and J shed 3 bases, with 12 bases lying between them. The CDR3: CASSPRGTDTQYF. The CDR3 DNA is TGTGCCAGCTCACCCAGGGGAACAGATACGCAGTATTTT.

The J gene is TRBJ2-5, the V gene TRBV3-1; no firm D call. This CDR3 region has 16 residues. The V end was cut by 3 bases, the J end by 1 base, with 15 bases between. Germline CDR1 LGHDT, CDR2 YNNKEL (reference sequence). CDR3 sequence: CASSQDPRAIQETQYF. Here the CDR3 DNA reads TGTGCCAGCAGCCAGGACCCCCGAGCTATCCAAGAGACCCAGTACTTC.

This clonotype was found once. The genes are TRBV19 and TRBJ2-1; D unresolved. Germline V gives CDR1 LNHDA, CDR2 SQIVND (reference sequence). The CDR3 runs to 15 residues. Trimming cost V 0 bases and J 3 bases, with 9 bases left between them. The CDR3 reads CASSIDRNNYNEQFF. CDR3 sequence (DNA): TGTGCCAGTAGTATAGATCGAAACAACTACAATGAGCAGTTCTTC.

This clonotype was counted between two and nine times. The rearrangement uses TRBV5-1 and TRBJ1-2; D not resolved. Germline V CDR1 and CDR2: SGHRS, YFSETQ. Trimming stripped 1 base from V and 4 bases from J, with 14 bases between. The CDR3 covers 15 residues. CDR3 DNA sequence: TGCGCCAGCAGCTTGAGTTACGGGAACATCTATGGCTACACCTTC. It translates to CASSLSYGNIYGYTF.

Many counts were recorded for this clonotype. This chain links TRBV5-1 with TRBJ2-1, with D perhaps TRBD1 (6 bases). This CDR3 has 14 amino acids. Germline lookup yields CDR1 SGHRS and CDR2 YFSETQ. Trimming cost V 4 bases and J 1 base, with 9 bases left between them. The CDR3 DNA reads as TGCGCCAGCAGCATGGACAGTTCCTACAATGAGCAGTTCTTC. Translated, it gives CASSMDSSYNEQFF.

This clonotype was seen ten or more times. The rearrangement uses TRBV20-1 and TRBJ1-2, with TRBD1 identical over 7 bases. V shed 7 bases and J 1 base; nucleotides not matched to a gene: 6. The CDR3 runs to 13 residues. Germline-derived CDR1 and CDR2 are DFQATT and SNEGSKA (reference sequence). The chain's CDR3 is CSVDTGVNYGYTF. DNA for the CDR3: TGCAGTGTCGATACAGGGGTTAACTATGGCTACACCTTC.

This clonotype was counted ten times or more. This CDR3 reads CASSVSPGTNEKLFF. The CDR3 DNA reads TGTGCCAGCAGCGTATCCCCGGGAACGAATGAAAAACTGTTTTTT. The chain carries TRBV7-2 and TRBJ1-4; D is uncertain. Germline assignment: CDR1 SGHTA and CDR2 FQGNSA. This CDR3 contains 15 residues. V shed 5 bases and J shed 5 bases, with 15 bases lying between them. The full variable domain, in which reference TRBV7-2 and TRBJ1-4 provide the parts outside the CDR3, is GAGVSQSPSNKVTEKGKDVELRCDPISGHTALYWYRQSLGQGLEFLIYFQGNSAPDKSGLPSDRFSAERTGGSVSTLTIQRTQQEDSAVYLCASSVSPGTNEKLFFGSGTQLSVL.

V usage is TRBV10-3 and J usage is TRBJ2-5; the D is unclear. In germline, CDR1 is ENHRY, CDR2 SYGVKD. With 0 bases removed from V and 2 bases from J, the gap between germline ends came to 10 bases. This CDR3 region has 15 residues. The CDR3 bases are TGTGCCATCAGTGAGTCGAAGGGATCTCAAGAGACCCAGTACTTC. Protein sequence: CAISESKGSQETQYF.

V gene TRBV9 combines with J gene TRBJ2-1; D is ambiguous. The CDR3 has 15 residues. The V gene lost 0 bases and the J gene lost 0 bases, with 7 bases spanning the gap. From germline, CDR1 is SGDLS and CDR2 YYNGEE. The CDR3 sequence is CASSVVPSSYNEQFF. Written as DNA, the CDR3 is TGTGCCAGCAGCGTAGTGCCTAGCTCCTACAATGAGCAGTTCTTC.

CDR3 residues: CASSYLGRKEQFF. Here the CDR3 DNA reads TGTGCCAGCAGTTACCTTGGACGGAAGGAGCAGTTCTTC. The rearrangement links TRBV6-2 or TRBV6-3 to TRBJ2-1; D unclear. V dropped 2 bases and J dropped 10 bases, with 12 bases sitting between them. The CDR3 runs to 13 residues. Per germline, CDR1 MNHEY and CDR2 SVGEGT.

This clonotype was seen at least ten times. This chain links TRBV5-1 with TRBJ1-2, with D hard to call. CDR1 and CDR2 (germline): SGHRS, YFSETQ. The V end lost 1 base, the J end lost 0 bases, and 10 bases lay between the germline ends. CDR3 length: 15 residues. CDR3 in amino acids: CASSLTGVTNYGYTF. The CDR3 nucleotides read TGCGCCAGCAGCTTGACGGGAGTGACTAACTATGGCTACACCTTC. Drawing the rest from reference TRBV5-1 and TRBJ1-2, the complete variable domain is KAGVTQTPRYLIKTRGQQVTLSCSPISGHRSVSWYQQTPGQGLQFLFEYFSETQRNKGNFPGRFSGRQFSNSRSEMNVSTLELGDSALYLCASSLTGVTNYGYTFGSGTRLTVV.

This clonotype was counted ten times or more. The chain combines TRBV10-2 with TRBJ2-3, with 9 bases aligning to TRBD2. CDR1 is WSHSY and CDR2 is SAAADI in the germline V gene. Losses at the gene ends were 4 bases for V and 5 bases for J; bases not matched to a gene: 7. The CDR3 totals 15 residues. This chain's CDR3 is CASSVGRGGLDTQYF. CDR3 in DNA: TGCGCCAGCAGTGTTGGGCGGGGGGGCCTAGATACGCAGTATTTT.

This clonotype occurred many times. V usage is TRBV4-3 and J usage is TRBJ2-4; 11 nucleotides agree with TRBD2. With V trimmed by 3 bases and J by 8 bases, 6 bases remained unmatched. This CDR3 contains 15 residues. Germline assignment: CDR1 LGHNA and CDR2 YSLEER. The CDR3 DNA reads TGCGCCAGCAGCCATTTAGCGGGAGGGGATCACATTCAGTACTTC. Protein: CASSHLAGGDHIQYF.

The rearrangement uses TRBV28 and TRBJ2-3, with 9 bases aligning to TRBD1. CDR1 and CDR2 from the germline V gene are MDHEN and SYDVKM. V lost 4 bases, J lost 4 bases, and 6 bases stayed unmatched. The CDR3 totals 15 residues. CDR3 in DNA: TGTGCCAGCAGTTCAAAGACAGGGGGAGCAGATACGCAGTATTTT. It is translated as CASSSKTGGADTQYF.

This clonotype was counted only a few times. The CDR3 nucleotides are TGTGCCACCAGTGATCTGGTGAACAATGAGCAGTTCTTC. It yields the protein CATSDLVNNEQFF. The chain joins TRBV24-1 to TRBJ2-1; D unresolved. Germline values: CDR1 KGHDR, CDR2 SFDVKD. The CDR3 covers 13 residues. Trimming removed 3 bases from V and 5 bases from J, with 7 bases in between.

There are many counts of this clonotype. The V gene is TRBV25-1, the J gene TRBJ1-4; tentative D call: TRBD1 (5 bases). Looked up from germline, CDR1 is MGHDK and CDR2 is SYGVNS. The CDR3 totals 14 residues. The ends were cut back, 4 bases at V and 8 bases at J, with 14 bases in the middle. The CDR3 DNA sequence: TGTGCCAGCAGTGCCCAGGGATCGGGGGAAAAACTGTTTTTT. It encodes CASSAQGSGEKLFF.